These T cell receptor beta chains were read from a single sample in a study of blood T cell repertoires in COVID-19. Method: immunoSEQ multiplex PCR; TCRdb's copy keeps in-frame clones and lacks some. The sample lists tens of thousands of clones; over 75% were seen once. The sample consisted of peripheral blood. The receptors here all came from a man between 65 and 85 years old with acute or convalescent COVID-19. Each CDR3 is given with its conserved first and last residue. The D gene is left open where the match is weak. A clone size is listed for some rows: how often the clone was seen (once, few, many), or a class if it is expanded.

J,V,D,size,DNA,CDR3
TRBJ2-1,TRBV6-1,TRBD1,-,TGTGCCAGCAGTGAATTAGCAGGGGGCTTCGACAATGAGCAGTTCTTC,CASSELAGGFDNEQFF
TRBJ1-3,TRBV7-9,TRBD1,few,TGTGCCAGCAGCCAAGGGGACAGCTCTGGAAACACCATATATTTT,CASSQGDSSGNTIYF
TRBJ2-7,TRBV15,TRBD1,once,TGTGCCACCAGCAGAGATCTTTTTAGGACAGGGGTCCACGAGCAGTACTTC,CATSRDLFRTGVHEQYF
TRBJ2-2,TRBV6-1,TRBD1,-,TGTGCCAGCAGTGCGTCGACAGGGAGTCGCACCGGGGAGCTGTTTTTT,CASSASTGSRTGELFF
TRBJ2-3,TRBV5-8,-,-,TGTGCCAGCAGCCGGACAAGAGTTTTAAAACGCACAGATACGCAGTATTTT,CASSRTRVLKRTDTQYF
TRBJ1-3,TRBV5-5,-,few,TGTGCCAGCAGCCCCCGAGGGCCGAGCTCTGGAAACACCATATATTTT,CASSPRGPSSGNTIYF
TRBJ2-2,TRBV19,-,-,TGTGCCAGTAGTAACTATGCGGGGTCGTCCACCGGGGAGCTGTTTTTT,CASSNYAGSSTGELFF
TRBJ1-3,TRBV4-1,-,-,TGCGCCAGCAGCCATGCAACTTATTCCGCCGGGAACACCATATATTTT,CASSHATYSAGNTIYF
TRBJ2-5,TRBV2,-,-,TGTGCCAGCAGTGAAAAAACGGAAGAGACCCAGTACTTC,CASSEKTEETQYF
TRBJ2-1,TRBV27,-,-,TGTGCCAGCAGTATTCGACTAGACATTCAGTTCTTC,CASSIRLDIQFF
TRBJ1-2,TRBV7-2,-,-,TGTGCCAGCAGCCCCAAGAGAAGTGGGTACAGCTATGGCTACACCTTC,CASSPKRSGYSYGYTF
TRBJ2-5,TRBV7-9,-,-,TGTGCCAGCAGCCCAGGGGACCCACAAGAGACCCAGTACTTC,CASSPGDPQETQYF
TRBJ2-7,TRBV11-2,TRBD2,-,TGTGCCAGCAGCTCCAGCGGGGGCCGTTACGAGCAGTACTTC,CASSSSGGRYEQYF
TRBJ1-1,TRBV27,-,-,TGTGCCAGCAGTACATTCGCCCGAGGGTACGGTGAAGCTTTCTTT,CASSTFARGYGEAFF
TRBJ1-2,TRBV25-1,-,-,TGTGCCAGCAGTGAATGGTCAGGAGGGTCCCACTATGGCTACACCTTC,CASSEWSGGSHYGYTF
TRBJ1-1,TRBV6-5,-,-,TGTGCCAGCAGTAAGGGGGGGCCCACTGAAGCTTTCTTT,CASSKGGPTEAFF
TRBJ2-5,TRBV3-1/TRBV3-2,-,-,TGTGCCAGCAGCCAAGAGGACAGTTACTACCAAGAGACCCAGTACTTC,CASSQEDSYYQETQYF
TRBJ2-7,TRBV29-1,-,-,TGCAGCGTTGATCTGGGCAGGGGGGTCTCCTACGAGCAGTACTTC,CSVDLGRGVSYEQYF
TRBJ1-2,TRBV4-2,TRBD1,-,TGTGCCAGCAGCCCGACCGGGACAGATTATAACTATGGCTACACCTTC,CASSPTGTDYNYGYTF
TRBJ1-2,TRBV7-9,-,-,TGTGCCAGCAGCTTACCGGGAAGTAACTATGGCTACACCTTC,CASSLPGSNYGYTF
TRBJ2-1,TRBV24-1,TRBD2,-,TGTGCCACCAGTGATTTGGGGCCGGGGGGATACAATGAGCAGTTCTTC,CATSDLGPGGYNEQFF
TRBJ2-7,TRBV6-1,-,few,TGTGCCAGCAGTGAATACGGAGACGGAGACTCCTACGAGCAGTACTTC,CASSEYGDGDSYEQYF
TRBJ2-7,TRBV7-3,TRBD2,-,TGTGCCAGCAGCTTTGGACTAGGCTACGAGCAGTACTTC,CASSFGLGYEQYF
TRBJ2-5,TRBV7-8,-,few,TGTGCCAGCAGACAAGATGCAGGGCAAGAGACCCAGTACTTC,CASRQDAGQETQYF